The present T cell receptor beta chain was sequenced within a study of cytomegalovirus exposure and HLA in healthy donors (dated by TCRdb to 2016 to 2017). As for the study more broadly: According to an earlier analysis of a few hundred of the donors, about 179 million T cells yielded approximately 120 million unique TCR beta sequences and around 280 Gb of sequence data. Donor age, sex, ethnicity and CMV serostatus were collected together with the repertoire data. In a later analysis, previously published TCR beta repertoires from 500 to 750 donors were re-analyzed and high-resolution HLA genotyping was added so that TCR occurrence patterns could be studied. Among a few hundred genotyped donors of the cohort, an average of 235,054 unique TCR beta nucleotide sequences were sequenced per donor, 15% to 20% of them non-productive. The T cell repertoires of under 700 subjects were profiled by immunosequencing and related to cytomegalovirus serostatus. An earlier analysis of 587 of the donors used high-throughput TCR beta sequencing to judge whether each TCR beta V gene segment behaved as functional or pseudogenic. The number of donors typed differed by locus, with about 629-630 for A, B, C, DRB1 and DQB1, approximately 500 for DQA1, under 610 for DPA1, and some 450 for DPB1. Every repertoire in the discovery cohort had been generated on one and the same sequencing platform. A later genetic analysis used genome-wide SNP genotypes for about 55% of the 666 donors, treating that subset as a discovery cohort. An early release that covered approximately 600 HLA-typed donors contained approximately 300 gigabases of sequencing data and approximately 85 million unique TCR sequences. The study aimed to test whether cataloging public T cell receptors could reveal signatures of past pathogen exposure. Both class I and class II loci were covered by HLA typing, at four-digit resolution. About five DR-DQ haplotypes were treated as single units for association and clustering because of strong linkage in the cohort. The later analysis used no new phenotypic data to find candidate immune exposures, relying instead on TCR beta sequences and their occurrence across donors. High-throughput TCR immunosequencing, statistical association of individual TCRs with disease status, and machine learning were combined to predict cytomegalovirus infection status. Of the 398 genotyped donors, 81% fell in the genetic ancestry cluster associated with self-reported Caucasian donors. In addition to the first cohort of several hundred subjects, a separate validation cohort of approximately 110 different subjects was used.

The sample holds a few counts of this clone. The specificity of this receptor is unknown. Per-base qualities were not stored, and no clone one base away is much larger. Clipping removes 4 bases from V and 8 bases from J, with 7 as the unmatched junction base count. Reading the germline V gene gives CDR1 SGDLS and CDR2 YYNGEE. The CDR3 goes from the cysteine to the phenylalanine over 14 residues. Only CDR3 DNA remains: 42 bases, in frame from the first base. Study-wide conclusions, independent of this receptor: For the cohort, immune exposure information was limited to CMV serostatus. The authors suggested that the approach could potentially be extended to other disease states and immunological phenotypes. A later analysis found that HLA-associated TCR beta chains were more clonally expanded and had lower generation probabilities than equally common non-associated chains. The 87-base-pair reads could not distinguish some IMGT-functional V segments, including TRBV6-2 and TRBV6-3, so those segments were excluded. Linkage disequilibrium might explain the correlated functional status among segregating V segments, but an unknown experimental factor could not be excluded. V-gene and J-gene trimming of TCR beta chains was associated with a missense DCLRE1C variant in a later genetic analysis, and the association was replicated in an independent cohort. A further reported finding was that TCR beta sequences accurately predicted the HLA-A and HLA-B alleles for most subjects in the first cohort. In the study, some 160 TCR beta chains were listed as associated with cytomegalovirus. The presence/absence analyses assumed that sequencing depth was roughly uniform across donors, and that assumption may not be true. Cytomegalovirus status was reported to be diagnosed by the classifier with high specificity and sensitivity in both the original and validation cohorts. In vitro tests confirmed that a few of the cytomegalovirus-associated TCR beta chains recognize cytomegalovirus antigens. According to a later genetic analysis, donors in an Asian-associated ancestry cluster had fewer N-insertions in productive TCRs than the approximately 670-donor mean. HLA typing was unavailable for some donors at each locus, so association tests used only the typed subset. The cohort was sequenced for TCR beta chains only, and without alpha or paired-chain data the features that could be detected were limited. Seventeen rarely observed V segments, including chromosome 9 orphons, were excluded from the earlier analysis of about 610 of the donors because counts were too low. While some public TCRs were present in many individuals, most TCR sequences turned up only very rarely across donors. In an earlier analysis of about 540 of the donors, most TCR beta V segments were observed in productive rearrangements about 90% or about 30% of the time, broadly matching IMGT annotations. In a later analysis, the rate of TCR association differed among HLA loci, with DRB1 alleles having the most associated TCRs and HLA-C alleles having the fewest. A later analysis reported that several top co-occurrence clusters appeared linked to parvovirus B19, influenza, CMV and Epstein-Barr virus. When HLA alleles, especially DR and DQ, strongly co-occurred, TCR associations were difficult to assign to individual alleles. At a false discovery rate of 0.05, a later analysis linked 15,000 to 20,000 TCR beta sequences to specific HLA alleles. Most CMV-associated TCR beta chains appeared to be HLA-restricted in a later analysis, and the HLA associations seemed to be driven largely by CMV exposure. A cluster of highly shared sequence variants was judged likely to be a technical artifact of the sequencing pipeline.

The library was built by means of the immunoSEQ multiplex PCR assay. A mixture of 60 forward primers for TCR Vbeta segments and 13 reverse primers for TCR Jbeta segments was used in the multiplex PCR. Amplification of the CDR3 region of rearranged TCR beta genes was performed with a multiplex PCR assay on genomic DNA. The Illumina HiSeq System was used to sequence the amplified TCR beta libraries as 87-base-pair reads. The authors' pipeline ran thus. In a later analysis, tens of millions of unique TCR beta chains were counted across the roughly 670 repertoires, and roughly 11 million of these chains were shared by at least two donors. Raw reads were error-corrected and collapsed into unique sequences by a nearest-neighbor algorithm in which closely related sequences were merged to remove PCR and sequencing errors. CDR3 sequences were aligned to IMGT reference sequences to assign V, D and J gene segments. For a sequence to be retained, a match of at least six nucleotides was required to both a V gene segment and a J gene segment. A rearrangement was called productive if the CDR3 had no stop codons and remained in frame with V and J, and every other rearrangement was called non-productive. Following IMGT convention, CDR3 was defined as the stretch from the second conserved V-encoded cysteine to the conserved J-encoded phenylalanine. The earlier analysis of some 580 of the donors excluded any sequence lacking an unambiguous match to a single V gene segment. In an earlier analysis of 587 of the donors, V segments were called functional above 56.7% productive rearrangements and were called segregating when the between-donor standard deviation exceeded 5%. A statistical classification framework was developed to diagnose cytomegalovirus status using the catalog of TCR beta chain sequences. A later analysis assigned V and J genes by comparing TCR nucleotide sequences with IMGT/GENE-DB human TR gene sequences. In a later analysis, CDR3 sequences and most-parsimonious VDJ recombination scenarios were assigned using the TCRdist pipeline. A later analysis defined each TCR beta chain by its CDR3 amino acid sequence plus V-gene family, and excluded reads lacking a unique V-gene family. To address suspected cross-contamination and a sequencing artifact, a later analysis removed several hundred highly shared, low-generation-probability nucleotide sequences. In a later analysis, a clonal expansion index for each public chain was calculated from normalized within-repertoire ranks of inferred template counts. A later analysis computed generation probabilities with a VDJ recombination model fitted to out-of-frame rearrangements, and checked the results against IGoR. A later analysis scored TCR-TCR, TCR-HLA and TCR-CMV co-occurrence with hypergeometric tests, applying a repertoire-size bias correction to TCR pairs. A later analysis estimated false discovery rates by permuting HLA or CMV assignments 20 times. In a later analysis, co-occurring TCRs were grouped using DBSCAN, and TCRdist sequence similarity was added for clustering within HLA-allele-positive subsets. For co-occurrence clustering, repertoires with fewer than 30,000 or more than 120,000 public chains were excluded, along with five repertoires with anomalous nucleotide sharing. The table was pulled from immuneACCESS by TCRdb, which kept in-frame rearrangements only. Such tables lose some clones; where checked, under half of the loss comes from unresolved V genes, and the rest has no known cause. V and J calls plus clone size are reproduced from that table; the DNA served to infer D and trimming. A total of 110,000 to 150,000 clones appear in this sample, around 81% of them only once. Over 2.5% of the sample comes from the top ten.

The cohort was made up of roughly 670 healthy bone marrow donors. Cohort members were all nominally healthy when sampled, although unrecorded immune exposures were likely present. The donor tested CMV seronegative and was one of the 352 seronegative cohort members. A peripheral blood sample was provided by each donor, and peripheral blood mononuclear cells were used for TCR beta sequencing. The Qiagen DNeasy Blood Extraction Kit was used to extract genomic DNA from the blood cell samples. This receptor was identified in a male donor in good health and CMV-seronegative. Material: PBMCs. The rearranged chain carries TRBV9 and TRBJ1-4; a stretch of 8 junction bases matches TRBD1. Read as DNA, the sequence is TGTGCCAGCAGCAACACAGGGGGGAGAGAAAAACTGTTTTTT. Its product reads: CASSNTGGREKLFF. With the rest looked up from the reference TRBV9 and TRBJ1-4 genes rather than sequenced, the full variable domain is DSGVTQTPKHLITATGQRVTLRCSPRSGDLSVYWYQQSLDQGLQFLIQYYNGEERAKGNILERFSAQQFPDLHSELNLSSLELGDSALYFCASSNTGGREKLFFGSGTQLSVL.